The T cell receptor beta chain under discussion was sequenced for a study of regulatory T cells in long-lasting Graves disease. Overall study findings and caveats: Among the persistent patients, roughly 2,500 public clonotypes were shared, more than the approximately 970 shared among new patients.

The time point was: newly diagnosed GD, antithyroid drugs for less than 3 months. PBMC-derived RNA was used for the TCR library. American Thyroid Association guidelines were used to diagnose Graves' disease. The authors drew patients from an endocrinology department in Xi'an, China. This clonotype was observed at least ten times. The antigen is not known. Libraries of TCR beta came from iRepertoire HTBI primers plus Arm-PCR of CDR3 regions. MiXCR was run by TCRdb on the multiplex PCR reads, yielding one entry per CDR3 protein. Seen here are about 220,000 distinct CDR3 sequences, around 19% observed once, and the top ten hold over 9.5%. This sample was shared with a second study, whose subject was T cells in Graves' hyperthyroidism and ophthalmopathy.

Source: peripheral blood mononuclear cells (PBMCs), taken at new diagnosis, from a patient treated with antithyroid drugs. The TCR comes from a woman younger than 45 with Graves disease.

The CDR3 sequence is CATSRVGSGIRPQHF. CDR3 bases: TGTGCCACCAGCAGAGTAGGTTCGGGGATTCGGCCCCAGCATTTT. The genes are TRBV15 and TRBJ1-5; the D is unclear. The CDR3 length is 15 residues. The V end lost 1 base, the J end lost 9 bases, and 16 bases lay between the germline ends. Germline lookup yields CDR1 LNHNV and CDR2 YYDKDF (reference sequence).